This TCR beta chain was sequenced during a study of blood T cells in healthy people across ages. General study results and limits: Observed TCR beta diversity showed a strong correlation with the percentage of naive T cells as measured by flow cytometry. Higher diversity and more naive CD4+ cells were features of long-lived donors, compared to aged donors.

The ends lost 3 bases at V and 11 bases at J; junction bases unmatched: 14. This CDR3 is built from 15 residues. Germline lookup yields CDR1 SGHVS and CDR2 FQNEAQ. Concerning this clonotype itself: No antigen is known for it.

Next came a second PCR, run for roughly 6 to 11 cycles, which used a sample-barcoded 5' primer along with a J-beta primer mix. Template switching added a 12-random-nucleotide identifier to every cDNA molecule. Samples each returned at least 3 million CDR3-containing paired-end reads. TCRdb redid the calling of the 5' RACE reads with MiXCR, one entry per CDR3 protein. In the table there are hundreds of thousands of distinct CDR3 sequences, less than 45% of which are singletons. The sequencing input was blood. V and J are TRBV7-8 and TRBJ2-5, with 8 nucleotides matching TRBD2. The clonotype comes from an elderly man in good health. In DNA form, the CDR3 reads TGTGCCAGCAGCTTGGAGCGGGAGTCGCACAATGAGCAGTACTTC. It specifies CASSLERESHNEQYF.